The 13 T cell receptor beta chains in this list originate from one sample, sequenced in a study of patients and donors after allogeneic stem cell transplantation. In TCRdb, the RT-PCR reads were re-called with MiXCR into one record per CDR3 protein. The sample lists about a million distinct CDR3 sequences, about a sixth occurring once. The specimen was blood, either unsorted or a sorted T cell fraction (not recorded which). The receptors were sampled from a human donor who was either an allogeneic HSCT recipient or a stem cell or donor lymphocyte infusion donor (not recorded which). It is not recorded whose cells these are; they may come from a transplant donor.

This clonotype was detected a few times. The V call is TRBV5-1, the J call TRBJ1-1; 8 nucleotides match TRBD1. The CDR3 length is 16 residues. V shed 4 bases and J 8 bases; nucleotides not matched to a gene: 16. Germline V gene data show CDR1 as SGHRS and CDR2 as YFSETQ. The CDR3 nucleotides are TGCGCCAGCAGCCCAATCCGACAGGGGAGGGAGAACGAAGCTTTCTTT. It specifies CASSPIRQGRENEAFF.

Many counts were recorded for this clonotype. The V gene is TRBV24-1, the J gene TRBJ2-3; 11 positions match TRBD2. V dropped 1 base and J dropped 4; count of bases not matched to a gene: 6. This CDR3 has 17 residues. The germline gives CDR1 KGHDR, CDR2 SFDVKD. CDR3 coding DNA: TGTGCCACCAGTGATTTAGGCGGGACTAGCGGCCCAGATACGCAGTATTTT. Protein: CATSDLGGTSGPDTQYF.

A note on this clonotype: The CDR3 ends on some other residue instead of the conserved phenylalanine or tryptophan, so this is likely a read error. The chain employs TRBV12-3 or TRBV12-4 and TRBJ1-1, with a possible D match to TRBD1 (5 bases). With 6 bases removed from V and 0 bases from J, the gap between germline ends came to 8 bases. The CDR3 has 13 amino acids. In DNA form, the CDR3 reads TGTGCCAGCAGCGGGGGAATGAACACTGAAGCTTTCCTT. The encoded protein is CASSGGMNTEAFL.

The sample holds many counts of this clonotype. The chain carries TRBV12-3 or TRBV12-4 and TRBJ2-7; D is possibly TRBD1 or TRBD2 (6 bases each). Trimming left V 10 bases short and J 0 bases short, with 13 bases between. This CDR3 spans 13 amino acids. The CDR3 DNA sequence: TGTGCCACGGGGGCTTCCAACTCCTACGAGCAGTACTTC. It yields the protein CATGASNSYEQYF.

The chain uses TRBV20-1 and TRBJ1-5; 9 nucleotides agree with TRBD1. J lost 0 bases, V lost 5 bases, and 8 bases had no gene match. The CDR3 is 16 residues long. Germline CDR1 is DFQATT and CDR2 is SNEGSKA (reference sequence). The DNA for the CDR3 is TGCAGTGCTTCGGGACAGGGCATGGGTAGCAATCAGCCCCAGCATTTT. Translating it yields CSASGQGMGSNQPQHF.

This chain connects TRBV5-1 to TRBJ2-3; tentatively, D is TRBD2 (5 bases). Deletions cut 0 bases from V and 5 bases from J, with 10 bases between. Germline-derived CDR1 and CDR2 are SGHRS and YFSETQ. The CDR3 is made up of 14 amino acids. CDR3 region: CASSLGSVGDTQYF. In DNA, the CDR3 is TGCGCCAGCAGCTTGGGTAGCGTGGGAGATACGCAGTATTTT.

The chain employs TRBV14 and TRBJ2-7; D not certain. Trimming stripped 5 bases from V and 5 bases from J, with 7 bases between. The germline V gene encodes CDR1 SGHDN and CDR2 FVKESK. The CDR3 length is 11 residues. The CDR3 protein is CASSYVHEQYF. CDR3 DNA: TGTGCCAGCAGCTATGTTCACGAGCAGTACTTC. Combining the CDR3 with reference TRBV14 and TRBJ2-7 gives the whole variable domain EAGVTQFPSHSVIEKGQTVTLRCDPISGHDNLYWYRRVMGKEIKFLLHFVKESKQDESGMPNNRFLAERTGGTYSTLKVQPAELEDSGVYFCASSYVHEQYFGPGTRLTVT.

The chain couples TRBV15 to TRBJ2-2; D call uncertain. Trimming took 1 base from V and 2 from J, leaving 8 bases between them. Germline V gives CDR1 LNHNV, CDR2 YYDKDF (reference sequence). The length of the CDR3 is 15 residues. CDR3 nucleotide sequence: TGTGCCACCAGCAGAGGCTCTGTTAACACCGGGGAGCTGTTTTTT. Translated, it gives CATSRGSVNTGELFF.

This clonotype was seen only a few times. The V gene is TRBV5-1, the J gene TRBJ2-2; the match to TRBD1 covers 8 bases. The CDR3 loop spans 14 amino acids. V trimming: 0 bases; J trimming: 6 bases; junction bases outside the gene matches: 1. The germline V gene has CDR1 SGHRS and CDR2 YFSETQ. CDR3: CASSLEQGAGELFF. The CDR3 region has the DNA TGCGCCAGCAGCTTGGAACAGGGGGCCGGGGAGCTGTTTTTT.

V and J are TRBV9 and TRBJ1-2, with a possible D match to TRBD1 (5 bases). In germline, CDR1 is SGDLS, CDR2 YYNGEE. The CDR3 consists of 14 residues. V lost 0 bases and J lost 5, with 11 bases in between. The CDR3 loop is CASSVGEGNYGYTF. Here the CDR3 DNA reads TGTGCCAGCAGCGTAGGGGAGGGGAATTATGGCTACACCTTC. The variable domain in full, with the rest retrieved from reference TRBV9 and TRBJ1-2, is DSGVTQTPKHLITATGQRVTLRCSPRSGDLSVYWYQQSLDQGLQFLIQYYNGEERAKGNILERFSAQQFPDLHSELNLSSLELGDSALYFCASSVGEGNYGYTFGSGTRLTVV.

In its sample, this clonotype was seen a few times. The CDR3 sequence is CATSDQGGDDHYSYNEQFF. The CDR3 DNA sequence: TGTGCCACCAGTGACCAGGGTGGGGATGACCATTACTCCTACAATGAGCAGTTCTTC. This rearrangement joins TRBV24-1 to TRBJ2-1; perhaps TRBD1 as D (5 bases). The length of the CDR3 is 19 residues. Germline CDR1 KGHDR, CDR2 SFDVKD. The germline V and J ends were trimmed by 4 bases and 0 bases, with 21 bases remaining between them.

The rearrangement uses TRBV30 and TRBJ2-5; D may be TRBD1 (5 bases). CDR1 is GTSNPN, CDR2 SVGIG, per germline (reference sequence). With 7 bases removed from V and 5 bases from J, the gap between germline ends came to 11 bases. The length of the CDR3 is 11 residues. This CDR3 reads CALRGSETQYF. The CDR3 region has the DNA TGTGCCTTAAGGGGTTCTGAGACCCAGTACTTC.

The chain couples TRBV6-5 to TRBJ2-5, with D possibly being TRBD1 or TRBD2 (5 bases each). Germline loops: CDR1 MNHEY, CDR2 SVGAGI. The CDR3 totals 15 residues. The V end was cut by 2 bases, the J end by 7 bases, with 17 bases between. DNA of the CDR3: TGTGCCAGCAGTTACGCCTTAGGGGAGTCGGGGACCCAGTACTTC. Its protein is CASSYALGESGTQYF.